This TCR beta chain was profiled in a study of T cells in Graves' hyperthyroidism and ophthalmopathy. V gave up 4 bases and J gave up 6 bases, with 10 bases separating them. Germline loops: CDR1 ENHRY, CDR2 SYGVKD. The CDR3 spans 12 residues. Study-wide points: Most thyroid-expanded clonotypes above 0.001 were also found in blood.

These patients, aged 18 to 65, had recently diagnosed hyperthyroidism lasting under 2 months. Those patients with uncontrolled infection, other autoimmune disease, pregnancy or lactation were excluded. Diagnoses were made from clinical symptoms, serum measures (thyroxine and TRAb), thyroid ultrasound and orbital computed tomography. Of note for this clonotype: The antigen is not known.

Authors of the study amplified TCR beta CDR3 regions from RNA transcripts. Using the HTBI primer set, a first-round RT-PCR was run on the TCR CDR3. TCRdb analysed the multiplex PCR reads with MiXCR anew, one entry per CDR3 protein. The table has 700,000 to 950,000 distinct CDR3 sequences, just over 35% seen once. The sequencing sample was made of blood. The chain is built from TRBV10-3 and TRBJ2-7, with D perhaps being TRBD1 or TRBD2 (5 bases each). The origin of this receptor is a woman between 40 and 50 years old with Graves' hyperthyroidism. CDR3 bases: TGTGCCATCAGTGGTGGGGACCGCGAGCAGTACTTC. It translates to CAISGGDREQYF.